What follows are 7 T cell receptor beta chains derived from one specimen sequenced in a study of T cell responses to AZD1222 COVID-19 vaccine. Clones were sequenced by immunoSEQ multiplex PCR, and TCRdb holds only the in-frame ones, with some missing. Of 150,000 or so clones listed, approximately 89% are singletons. The specimen comprised peripheral blood, sampled 28 days after the second AZD1222 dose. Every receptor here comes from an adult who received the AZD1222 COVID-19 vaccine.

This CDR3 is CASSPGQSSYEQYF. CDR3 bases: TGTGCCAGCTCACCGGGACAGAGCTCCTACGAGCAGTACTTC. The rearrangement uses TRBV18 and TRBJ2-7; the match to TRBD1 covers 7 bases. With V trimmed by 3 bases and J by 0 bases, 2 bases remained unmatched. The CDR3 sequence is 14 residues long. CDR1 and CDR2 from the germline V gene are KGHSH and LQKENI.

The chain joins TRBV4-2 to TRBJ1-1; D uncertain. The CDR3 covers 14 residues. Trimming left V 1 base short and J 1 base short, with 7 bases between. Germline V gene lookup returns CDR1 LGHNA and CDR2 YNFKEQ. The CDR3 region is CASSQATENTEAFF. CDR3 in DNA: TGTGCCAGCAGCCAAGCAACAGAGAACACTGAAGCTTTCTTT.

The chain joins TRBV27 to TRBJ1-4, with TRBD1 as a possible D gene (6 bases). CDR1 is MNHEY, CDR2 SMNVEV, per germline (reference sequence). Deletions cut 5 bases from V and 2 bases from J, with 15 bases between. The length of the CDR3 is 16 residues. The CDR3 sequence is CASSLYPGGTNEKLFF. The DNA of the CDR3 is TGTGCCAGCAGTCTATATCCTGGGGGCACTAATGAAAAACTGTTTTTT.

This clone occurred once. The J gene is TRBJ2-7, the V gene TRBV3-1 (or the pseudogene TRBV3-2); D gene ambiguous. There are 13 residues in the CDR3. The germline V gene has CDR1 LGHDT and CDR2 YNNKEL (reference sequence). Deletions cut 3 bases from V and 2 bases from J, with 8 bases between. CDR3 amino acids: CASSHLGTYEQYF. The CDR3 DNA follows: TGTGCCAGCAGCCATTTGGGTACCTACGAGCAGTACTTC.

The CDR3 region has the DNA TGTGCCAGCAGCGTTCCGGGACAGGGTGGTGGCTACACCTTC. Translated: CASSVPGQGGGYTF. V usage is TRBV7-8 and J usage is TRBJ1-2; TRBD1 aligns across 9 bases. The junction had 8 bases not matched to a gene; V was cut back by 5 bases and J by 7 bases. The CDR3 consists of 14 residues. The germline V gene has CDR1 SGHVS and CDR2 FQNEAQ.

The chain links TRBV27 to TRBJ1-3; TRBD1 is a possible D gene (5 bases). V was clipped by 5 bases and J by 3 bases, with 20 bases between them. The germline V gene encodes CDR1 MNHEY and CDR2 SMNVEV (reference sequence). CDR3 length: 17 residues. The CDR3 coding sequence is TGTGCCAGCAGTCCCGGCCCAGGGCGCGAACGTGGAAACACCATATATTTT. Its translation: CASSPGPGRERGNTIYF.

V and J are TRBV20-1 and TRBJ2-1; D uncertain. Germline values: CDR1 DFQATT, CDR2 SNEGSKA (reference sequence). The CDR3 contains 11 residues. With 3 bases removed from V and 5 bases from J, the gap between germline ends came to 5 bases. For the CDR3, the DNA is TGCAGTGCTAGTCCCCACAATGAGCAGTTCTTC. Translation: CSASPHNEQFF.